These 28 T cell receptor beta chains originate from one sample sequenced in a study of blood T cell repertoires in COVID-19. The table came from immunoSEQ multiplex PCR; TCRdb's copy has only in-frame clones and leaves some out. The table lists some 150,000 clones, approximately 80% of them singletons. Source material: peripheral blood. These receptors were taken from a woman in her forties or fifties with acute or convalescent COVID-19.

The chain recombines TRBV24-1 with TRBJ2-7, with 11 bases identical to TRBD1. This CDR3 comprises 17 residues. The ends lost 3 bases at V and 3 bases at J; junction bases unmatched: 9. Germline CDR1 reads KGHDR; CDR2 reads SFDVKD. The CDR3 nucleotides are TGTGCCACCAGTGATAAACCCCCCGGGACAGGGGGCTACGAGCAGTACTTC. Translating gives CATSDKPPGTGGYEQYF.

The table lists this clone with a few counts. V usage is TRBV18 and J usage is TRBJ2-4, with 12 positions matching TRBD2. CDR1 is KGHSH and CDR2 is LQKENI in the germline V gene. This CDR3 has 17 amino acids. The V and J ends lost 3 bases and 4 bases, in that order; junction bases with no gene match: 7. The CDR3 nucleotides are TGTGCCAGCTCACCGGCTAGCGGGGGGGCGCATAAAAACATTCAGTACTTC. Translation: CASSPASGGAHKNIQYF.

The chain recombines TRBV25-1 with TRBJ1-5, with a weak D call TRBD1 (5 bases). CDR3 length equals 14 residues. Germline assignment: CDR1 MGHDK and CDR2 SYGVNS. Trimming took off 3 bases at V and 6 bases at J, with 12 bases between the two ends. CDR3 nucleotides: TGTGCCAGCAGTGATGTGGGCGGGGCTCAGCCCCAGCATTTT. Encoded protein: CASSDVGGAQPQHF.

The chain carries TRBV9 and TRBJ1-6; 9 bases match TRBD1. The germline gives CDR1 SGDLS, CDR2 YYNGEE. This CDR3 region has 16 residues. J lost 6 bases, V lost 0 bases, and 4 bases had no gene match. The CDR3 sequence: CASSVVDRGGNSPLHF. CDR3 nucleotides: TGTGCCAGCAGCGTAGTGGACAGGGGTGGTAATTCACCCCTCCACTTT.

Comment on this clone: Other DNA sequences in this specimen translate into the identical CDR3. The CDR3 DNA reads as TGTGCCAGCAGTCGCGGGACTAGCGGTAACAATGAGCAGTTCTTC. Translation gives CASSRGTSGNNEQFF. This rearrangement joins TRBV27 to TRBJ2-1, with 11 bases identical to TRBD2. Germline CDR1 reads MNHEY; CDR2 reads SMNVEV (reference sequence). The CDR3 totals 15 residues. V lost 5 bases to trimming and J lost 5 bases; unmatched junction nucleotides: 5.

V gene TRBV11-2 combines with J gene TRBJ2-7, with D tentatively TRBD2 (5 bases). The CDR3 contains 15 residues. The ends were cut back, 5 bases at V and 2 bases at J, with 16 bases in the middle. CDR1 is SGHAT, CDR2 FQNNGV, per germline. CDR3 sequence reads: CASSAVAGNTYEQYF. CDR3 nucleotides: TGTGCCAGCAGCGCTGTGGCGGGCAATACCTACGAGCAGTACTTC.

The chain joins TRBV19 to TRBJ2-1, with D maybe TRBD2 (6 bases). Trimming left V 7 bases short and J 4 bases short, with 11 bases between. The CDR3 is made up of 13 amino acids. CDR1 is LNHDA and CDR2 is SQIVND in the germline V gene (reference sequence). The CDR3: CASKVGGYNEQFF. The CDR3 bases are TGTGCCAGTAAGGTCGGGGGTTACAATGAGCAGTTCTTC.

The chain employs TRBV25-1 and TRBJ1-1; D remains unclear. Germline-derived CDR1 and CDR2 are MGHDK and SYGVNS. V dropped 6 bases and J dropped 6 bases, with 8 bases sitting between them. CDR3 length equals 11 residues. The CDR3 DNA is TGTGCCAGCAGGAGGGTCGCTGAAGCTTTCTTT. Protein product: CASRRVAEAFF.

The chain links TRBV15 to TRBJ2-1; a weak D match, TRBD1 (6 bases). Germline CDR1 and CDR2: LNHNV and YYDKDF (reference sequence). The germline V and J ends were trimmed by 0 bases and 5 bases, with 20 bases remaining between them. This CDR3 spans 18 amino acids. The CDR3 region is CATSREGDRYGRDNEQFF. The CDR3 nucleotides are TGTGCCACCAGCAGAGAGGGTGACAGGTATGGTAGGGACAATGAGCAGTTCTTC.

With regard to this clone: The junction shows a germline mismatch at one end, possibly a read error. The gene calls are TRBV3-1 (or the pseudogene TRBV3-2) and TRBJ2-7, with a possible D match to TRBD2 (5 bases). CDR3 size: 13 residues. The germline V gene has CDR1 LGHDT and CDR2 YNNKEL (reference sequence). The CDR3: CASSQGQERIGAF. As DNA, the CDR3 is TGTGCCAGCAGCCAAGGGCAGGAGCGGATAGGCGCCTTC.

The CDR3 reads CASSEGGTGNEKLFF. In DNA form, the CDR3 reads TGTGCCAGCAGTGAAGGGGGGACAGGGAATGAAAAACTGTTTTTT. The V gene is TRBV25-1, the J gene TRBJ1-4; 9 bases are shared with TRBD1. CDR3 length: 15 residues. Germline loops: CDR1 MGHDK, CDR2 SYGVNS. V was pared by 2 bases and J by 5 bases, with 3 bases of the junction left unmatched.

This chain joins TRBV19 and TRBJ2-7, with a weak D call TRBD1 (5 bases). The CDR3 covers 15 residues. V was clipped by 10 bases and J by 0 bases, with 19 bases between them. CDR1 is LNHDA and CDR2 is SQIVND in the germline V gene (reference sequence). CDR3 nucleotide sequence: TGTGCCACCCGACAGCGTGGCGTAAGCTCCTACGAGCAGTACTTC. It yields the protein CATRQRGVSSYEQYF.

The chain recombines TRBV6-5 with TRBJ2-3; 7 bases agree with TRBD1. Trimming removed 6 bases from V and 4 bases from J; junction bases left unmatched: 4. The CDR3 is 13 residues long. Germline-derived CDR1 and CDR2 are MNHEY and SVGAGI. CDR3 protein: CASRRTGADTQYF. CDR3 bases: TGTGCCAGCAGGCGAACAGGGGCAGATACGCAGTATTTT.

This chain links TRBV6-5 with TRBJ1-1; 9 bases map to TRBD1. Germline values: CDR1 MNHEY, CDR2 SVGAGI. With V trimmed by 6 bases and J by 5 bases, 7 bases remained unmatched. The CDR3 is 14 residues long. The CDR3, as DNA: TGTGCCAGCAGCTCGGGACAGGGCCGAACTGAAGCTTTCTTT. This encodes CASSSGQGRTEAFF.

DNA for the CDR3: TGTGCCACCAGCAGAGCCCGGACAGGGGGACACACCATATATTTT. The encoded protein is CATSRARTGGHTIYF. The J gene is TRBJ1-3, the V gene TRBV15, with TRBD1 matching over 10 bases. Germline V gene sequence: CDR1 LNHNV, CDR2 YYDKDF (reference sequence). The CDR3 is 15 residues long. After removal of 1 base from V and 8 bases from J, the junction contained 5 bases not matched to a gene.

This chain connects TRBV6-1 to TRBJ2-2; no definite D call. Trimming removed 0 bases from V and 1 base from J, with 6 bases in between. CDR1 is MNHNS and CDR2 is SASEGT in the germline V gene. There are 15 residues in the CDR3. In DNA form, the CDR3 reads TGTGCCAGCAGTGAAGCAGCAGGGAACACCGGGGAGCTGTTTTTT. This gives the protein CASSEAAGNTGELFF.

This clone was seen just once. This chain uses TRBV29-1 with TRBJ2-7; 7 nucleotides match TRBD2. After removal of 6 bases from V and 2 bases from J, the junction contained 10 bases not matched to a gene. Germline V lookup: CDR1 SQVTM, CDR2 ANQGSEA. The CDR3 extends over 14 amino acids. CDR3 sequence: CSVSGGRIPYEQYF. The CDR3, as DNA: TGCAGCGTATCGGGGGGACGAATTCCCTACGAGCAGTACTTC.

CDR3 nucleotide sequence: TGTGCCAGCAGCCAAGTTGGGGGGTCGACTGAAGCTTTCTTT. It codes for CASSQVGGSTEAFF. The chain uses TRBV3-1 (or the pseudogene TRBV3-2) and TRBJ1-1; TRBD1 might be the D (5 bases). This CDR3 is built from 14 residues. Trimming shortened V by 1 base and J by 5 bases, and 11 bases separated the two germline ends. Germline-derived CDR1 and CDR2 are LGHDT and YNNKEL (reference sequence).

The chain joins TRBV6-1 to TRBJ2-7, with 8 nucleotides matching TRBD1. Germline V gene sequence: CDR1 MNHNS, CDR2 SASEGT. J lost 3 bases, V lost 2 bases, and 6 bases had no gene match. This CDR3 comprises 15 residues. DNA of the CDR3: TGTGCCAGCAGTGAACTGTCAGGGGGCATCTACGAGCAGTACTTC. As protein: CASSELSGGIYEQYF.

The rearrangement joins TRBV5-4 to TRBJ2-3; TRBD2 matches at 10 bases. V was pared by 4 bases and J by 5 bases, with 10 bases of the junction left unmatched. The CDR3 totals 16 residues. Germline V gene lookup returns CDR1 SGHNT and CDR2 YYREEE (reference sequence). CDR3 DNA sequence: TGTGCCAGCAGCAGAAGCGGGAGGGCCGGGGGAGATACGCAGTATTTT. This gives the protein CASSRSGRAGGDTQYF.

The genes are TRBV6-2 or TRBV6-3 and TRBJ2-7; D remains unclear. Germline lookup yields CDR1 MNHEY and CDR2 SVGEGT. The V end lost 2 bases, the J end lost 3 bases, and 17 bases lay between the germline ends. This CDR3 spans 16 amino acids. The CDR3 spells CASSYNSVSVFYEQYF. CDR3 coding DNA: TGTGCCAGCAGTTACAATTCGGTCAGCGTCTTCTACGAGCAGTACTTC.

This clone was recorded once. This CDR3 is CASSQESYGENYEQYF. The CDR3 coding sequence is TGCGCCAGCAGCCAAGAAAGTTACGGGGAAAACTACGAGCAGTACTTC. The rearrangement links TRBV4-3 to TRBJ2-7; a possible D gene is TRBD2 (5 bases). The ends were cut back, 0 bases at V and 3 bases at J, with 15 bases in the middle. Germline V gene sequence: CDR1 LGHNA, CDR2 YSLEER. There are 16 residues in the CDR3.

The rearrangement uses TRBV6-1 and TRBJ1-1; TRBD1 is a possible D gene (5 bases). Germline CDR1 and CDR2: MNHNS and SASEGT. V was clipped by 3 bases and J by 0 bases, with 8 bases between them. The CDR3 is 14 residues long. The chain's CDR3 is CASSDPGLNTEAFF. The CDR3 nucleotides read TGTGCCAGCAGTGACCCAGGGTTGAACACTGAAGCTTTCTTT.

This clone was counted between two and nine times. The CDR3 sequence: CASSLSYSLRYDYTF. The DNA for the CDR3 is TGTGCCAGCAGTTTATCGTACAGCCTAAGGTACGACTACACCTTC. The genes are TRBV27 and TRBJ1-2; the D is unclear. Germline V lookup: CDR1 MNHEY, CDR2 SMNVEV (reference sequence). The CDR3 totals 15 residues. V shed 0 bases and J shed 10 bases, with 18 bases lying between them.

This chain connects TRBV5-6 to TRBJ2-2, with a possible D match to TRBD1 (5 bases). The CDR3 spans 16 residues. Deletions cut 0 bases from V and 3 bases from J, with 12 bases between. In germline, CDR1 is SGHDT, CDR2 YYEEEE. The CDR3 region is CASSLAGRADTGELFF. The CDR3, as DNA: TGTGCCAGCAGCTTGGCGGGCAGGGCGGACACCGGGGAGCTGTTTTTT.

V is TRBV3-1 (or the pseudogene TRBV3-2) and J is TRBJ2-7; 14 bases fit TRBD2. CDR3 size: 16 residues. Germline CDR1 reads LGHDT; CDR2 reads YNNKEL (reference sequence). Unmatched junction bases numbered 5, after V lost 1 base and J lost 6 bases. CDR3 region: CASSQAGTSGSSEQYF. As DNA, the CDR3 is TGTGCCAGCAGCCAAGCCGGGACTAGCGGGAGCTCCGAGCAGTACTTC.

The chain uses TRBV6-5 and TRBJ2-3, with 8 bases lining up with TRBD2. The CDR3 spans 14 residues. J gave up 4 bases and V 6 bases, and 6 bases lay outside the gene matches. Looked up from germline, CDR1 is MNHEY and CDR2 is SVGAGI. CDR3 DNA sequence: TGTGCCAGCAGACCTCGGGGGGGCCCAGATACGCAGTATTTT. Translation: CASRPRGGPDTQYF.

This clone has just one count. The rearrangement joins TRBV29-1 to TRBJ1-2; 9 bases agree with TRBD1. The V and J ends lost 0 bases and 7 bases, in that order; junction bases with no gene match: 3. CDR1 SQVTM and CDR2 ANQGSEA come from the germline V gene. CDR3 length: 13 residues. For the CDR3, the DNA is TGCAGCGTTGAAGATACAGGGGGCGGTGGCTACACCTTC. Its protein is CSVEDTGGGGYTF.